Listed below are T cell receptor beta chains from one sample, sequenced in a study of blood T cell repertoires in COVID-19. This table comes from immunoSEQ multiplex PCR, and its TCRdb copy is limited to in-frame clones, with some not included. The profile covers tens of thousands of clones, with about 88% appearing a single time and roughly an eighth taken by the ten largest. The sequenced material came from peripheral blood. The receptors come from a woman in her seventies in a cohort sampled during active COVID-19. Each CDR3 is given with its conserved first and last residue. A D gene is named only where the DNA matches it firmly. Size is stated for part of the rows, as once, few or many counts, or as a class when the clone is expanded.

clone_size,d_call,j_call,v_call,cdr3_nt,cdr3_aa
-,TRBD2,TRBJ2-3,TRBV7-2,TGTGCCAGCAGCATAAGTGTTAGGACTAGCGGGCAAAATACGCAGTATTTT,CASSISVRTSGQNTQYF
-,-,TRBJ1-2,TRBV4-1,TGCGCCAGCAGCCAAGACGCTGGACAGCTGTATGGCTACACCTTC,CASSQDAGQLYGYTF
-,-,TRBJ2-5,TRBV10-3,TGTGCCATCAGTGATACAGGGCGCCAAGAGACCCAGTACTTC,CAISDTGRQETQYF
-,TRBD2,TRBJ2-1,TRBV28,TGTGCCACCACTCAGGCGGGAGGACGGAATGAGCAGTTCTTC,CATTQAGGRNEQFF
-,TRBD2,TRBJ2-5,TRBV15,TGTGCCACCAGCCGAGGACTAGCCCAAGAGACCCAGTACTTC,CATSRGLAQETQYF
-,TRBD1,TRBJ2-7,TRBV5-4,TGTGCCAGCAGCTGGGACAGGAAATACGAGCAGTACTTC,CASSWDRKYEQYF
once,-,TRBJ2-1,TRBV11-2,TGTGCCAGCAGCTCTAATGAGCAGTTCTTC,CASSSNEQFF
-,-,TRBJ1-5,TRBV29-1,TGCAGCGCCGGGGATGGGAATCAGCCCCAGCATTTT,CSAGDGNQPQHF
-,TRBD1,TRBJ1-1,TRBV5-1,TGCGCCAGCAGCAGCGGGTCAGGGGGCGGGTGGACTGAAGCTTTCTTT,CASSSGSGGGWTEAFF
-,TRBD1,TRBJ1-5,TRBV6-2/TRBV6-3,TGTGCCAGCAGCCCCCGGACAGGGGGGCTCAATCAGCCCCAGCATTTT,CASSPRTGGLNQPQHF
once,-,TRBJ2-2,TRBV7-3,TGTGCCAGCAGCCCTCAGACAGGCCCCGGGGAGCTGTTTTTT,CASSPQTGPGELFF
-,TRBD1,TRBJ1-5,TRBV30,TGTGCCTGGAGTCATCCAATTACAGGGGGCAATCAGCCCCAGCATTTT,CAWSHPITGGNQPQHF
once,TRBD1,TRBJ1-2,TRBV5-1,TGCGCCAGCAGCTTTGGGGACAGCTATGGCTACACCTTC,CASSFGDSYGYTF
-,TRBD1,TRBJ2-4,TRBV7-2,TGTGCCAGCAGCTTAGATCCCGGGACAGGGGGCGCAAACATTCAGTACTTC,CASSLDPGTGGANIQYF
once,-,TRBJ2-1,TRBV28,TGTGCCAGCAGTTTCCTCCAGGAGGTGCAGGTAGACAATGAGCAGTTCTTC,CASSFLQEVQVDNEQFF
-,TRBD1,TRBJ2-7,TRBV5-1,TGCGCCAGCAGCCTACCGACAGGGGGGATCTCCTACGAGCAGTACTTC,CASSLPTGGISYEQYF
-,TRBD1,TRBJ2-5,TRBV7-2,TGTGCCAGCAGCTCTCAGGGGGCCCCGACCGAGACCCAGTACTTC,CASSSQGAPTETQYF
-,TRBD2,TRBJ2-3,TRBV10-3,TGTGCCATCAGGCCTAGCGGGAAACCATTAGATACGCAGTATTTT,CAIRPSGKPLDTQYF
-,TRBD1,TRBJ2-5,TRBV18,TGTGCCAGCTCACAATCGACAGGGGAAGAGACCCAGTACTTC,CASSQSTGEETQYF
many,TRBD2,TRBJ2-1,TRBV30,TGTGCCTGGAGGGGGACTAGCGGGAGGGCCCTGTTCTTC,CAWRGTSGRALFF
-,-,TRBJ2-7,TRBV6-5,TGTGCCAGCATGCGGGGACAGAGCTCCTACGAGCAGTACTTC,CASMRGQSSYEQYF
-,-,TRBJ2-1,TRBV2,TGTGCCAGCAGTGACACAGTTGAGCAGTTCTTC,CASSDTVEQFF
-,-,TRBJ2-3,TRBV5-1,TGCGCCAGCAGCTTGCAGGGGGGTGGGGATACGCAGTATTTT,CASSLQGGGDTQYF
-,-,TRBJ2-1,TRBV16,TGTGCCAGCAGCCATCTGTCCGGGAGAGTAGGCAATGAGCAGTTCTTC,CASSHLSGRVGNEQFF
-,TRBD2,TRBJ2-7,TRBV6-6,TGTGCCAGCAGCCCGGCGGAGCGGGAGGTAAACGAGCAGTACTTC,CASSPAEREVNEQYF
-,TRBD2,TRBJ2-2,TRBV28,TGTGCCAGCAGTATCCCAAGCGGGACTCGGGCCGGGGAGCTGTTTTTT,CASSIPSGTRAGELFF
-,TRBD1,TRBJ1-2,TRBV10-3,TGTGCCATCAGCCCTAGACAGGGAGCCTACGGCTACACCTTC,CAISPRQGAYGYTF
-,TRBD1,TRBJ2-2,TRBV10-3,TGTGCCATCAGTGAGTCTGGGACAGCGAACACCGGGGAGCTGTTTTTT,CAISESGTANTGELFF
-,-,TRBJ1-5,TRBV24-1,TGTGCCACCAGTGATTTTATGATAGGCCCGGGAAGCAATCAGCCCCAGCATTTT,CATSDFMIGPGSNQPQHF
-,-,TRBJ2-7,TRBV3-1/TRBV3-2,TGTGCCAGCAGCCCCGGAACTACCTACGAGCAGTACTTC,CASSPGTTYEQYF
-,TRBD1,TRBJ2-1,TRBV7-9,TGTGCCAGCACCACGGGACAGGCGCTCTACAATGAGCAGTTCTTC,CASTTGQALYNEQFF
once,-,TRBJ2-3,TRBV4-1,TGCGCCAGCAGCCACCCAAACACGGGAGTAGTAACAGATACGCAGTATTTT,CASSHPNTGVVTDTQYF
once,TRBD1,TRBJ2-5,TRBV19,TGTGCCAGTAGTACGAGGACAGGCAGACAAGAGACCCAGTACTTC,CASSTRTGRQETQYF
few,-,TRBJ1-3,TRBV19,TGTGCCAGTAGGACCCCCCGGTCAACAGGGAAGAACACCATATATTTT,CASRTPRSTGKNTIYF
-,-,TRBJ2-2,TRBV6-8,TGTGCCATTGACTTTAGCGGCCTTAGTACCGGGGAGCTGTTTTTT,CAIDFSGLSTGELFF
-,TRBD2,TRBJ2-1,TRBV5-6,TGTGCCAGCAACCCCCTGGGGAGCGGGGATTACAATGAGCAGTTCTTC,CASNPLGSGDYNEQFF
medium-sized,-,TRBJ1-2,TRBV2,TGTGCCAGCAGTGAAGAGGGGCTTAACTATGGCTACACCTTC,CASSEEGLNYGYTF
-,-,TRBJ2-3,TRBV18,TGTGCCAGCTCACCACTCGCGCGAGATACGCAGTATTTT,CASSPLARDTQYF